This is a list of T cell receptor beta chains from one sample in a study of T cell clones after liver transplantation. This table comes from immunoSEQ multiplex PCR, and its TCRdb copy is limited to in-frame clones, with some not included. The table lists some 23,000 clones, about 70% of them singletons. Sequencing was performed on CD4+ T cells from blood, taken before liver transplant. The receptors were sampled from a human donor who received a liver transplant. Each CDR3 is given with its conserved first and last residue. D genes are given only for firm matches. Rows give clone size only sometimes, using once, few, many, or a class for an expanded clone.

TRBV7-2	NA	NA	TRBJ1-5	CASSSRGGPYSNQPQHF	TGTGCCAGCAGCTCCCGGGGAGGGCCTTATAGCAATCAGCCCCAGCATTTT
TRBV5-4	TRBD2	NA	TRBJ2-5	CASQAGGRAKETQYF	TGTGCCAGCCAAGCGGGGGGGAGGGCCAAAGAGACCCAGTACTTC
TRBV11-1	TRBD2	NA	TRBJ2-3	CASSLGGGSTDTQYF	TGTGCCAGCAGCTTAGGCGGGGGGAGCACAGATACGCAGTATTTT
TRBV7-2	NA	once	TRBJ1-2	CASSSYVSTNYGYTF	TGTGCCAGCAGTTCTTATGTTAGTACCAACTATGGCTACACCTTC
TRBV19	NA	NA	TRBJ1-5	CASSILLGNQPQHF	TGTGCCAGTAGTATCCTACTAGGCAATCAGCCCCAGCATTTT
TRBV7-8	NA	NA	TRBJ2-3	CASSSRDSLSDTQYF	TGTGCCAGCAGCTCCCGGGATAGCTTATCGGATACGCAGTATTTT
TRBV10-3	NA	once	TRBJ1-1	CATREQVSDTEAFF	TGTGCCACCCGGGAACAGGTTTCGGACACTGAAGCTTTCTTT
TRBV6-5	TRBD1	NA	TRBJ1-6	CASRKTGGYNSPLHF	TGTGCCAGCAGAAAGACAGGGGGCTATAATTCACCCCTCCACTTT
TRBV7-2	NA	NA	TRBJ2-2	CASSTGTQGTGELFF	TGTGCCAGCAGCACCGGGACCCAGGGAACCGGGGAGCTGTTTTTT
TRBV5-4	TRBD1	few	TRBJ2-3	CASSLAWTGGLTDTQYF	TGTGCCAGCAGCTTGGCCTGGACAGGGGGCCTCACAGATACGCAGTATTTT
TRBV7-2	TRBD1	NA	TRBJ1-5	CASSLGQGNQPQHF	TGTGCCAGCAGCTTAGGACAGGGTAATCAGCCCCAGCATTTT
TRBV10-3	NA	NA	TRBJ2-3	CAIRDRDTDTQYF	TGTGCCATCAGGGACAGAGACACAGATACGCAGTATTTT
TRBV19	TRBD2	NA	TRBJ2-2	CASSIDLGGGPTGELFF	TGTGCCAGTAGTATAGATCTGGGGGGAGGGCCCACCGGGGAGCTGTTTTTT
TRBV29-1	NA	few	TRBJ1-1	CSVSNQWGGHTEAFF	TGCAGCGTCTCGAATCAGTGGGGGGGACACACTGAAGCTTTCTTT
TRBV29-1	NA	NA	TRBJ1-1	CSVVGRDEAFF	TGCAGCGTGGTTGGCAGGGACGAAGCTTTCTTT
TRBV7-6	TRBD2	NA	TRBJ2-2	CASSRTSGSGAGELFF	TGTGCCAGCAGCCGGACTAGCGGGAGCGGGGCCGGGGAGCTGTTTTTT
TRBV27	NA	NA	TRBJ1-1	CASSFQRGTEAFF	TGTGCCAGCAGTTTTCAGAGGGGAACTGAAGCTTTCTTT
TRBV9	NA	NA	TRBJ1-3	CASSGLEVPSGNTIYF	TGTGCCAGCAGCGGTTTGGAAGTGCCCTCTGGAAACACCATATATTTT
TRBV5-1	NA	once	TRBJ2-1	CASSLDKGVNEQFF	TGCGCCAGCAGCTTGGACAAAGGGGTCAATGAGCAGTTCTTC
TRBV11-2	TRBD1	NA	TRBJ2-7	CASSRARDRDEQYF	TGTGCCAGCAGCCGGGCCCGGGACAGGGACGAGCAGTACTTC
TRBV5-6	NA	few	TRBJ1-2	CASSWEGTTNGYTF	TGTGCCAGCAGCTGGGAGGGAACCACCAACGGCTACACCTTC
TRBV29-1	NA	NA	TRBJ2-2	CSATNTGELFF	TGCAGCGCAACGAACACCGGGGAGCTGTTTTTT
TRBV30	NA	once	TRBJ2-7	CAWSGAYEQYF	TGTGCCTGGAGTGGAGCCTACGAGCAGTACTTC
TRBV2	TRBD1	NA	TRBJ1-2	CASSEGPGQTYTF	TGTGCCAGCAGTGAAGGGCCGGGACAGACCTACACCTTC
TRBV10-3	NA	NA	TRBJ2-2	CAISEHAGRDTGELFF	TGTGCCATCAGTGAGCACGCAGGGCGGGACACCGGGGAGCTGTTTTTT